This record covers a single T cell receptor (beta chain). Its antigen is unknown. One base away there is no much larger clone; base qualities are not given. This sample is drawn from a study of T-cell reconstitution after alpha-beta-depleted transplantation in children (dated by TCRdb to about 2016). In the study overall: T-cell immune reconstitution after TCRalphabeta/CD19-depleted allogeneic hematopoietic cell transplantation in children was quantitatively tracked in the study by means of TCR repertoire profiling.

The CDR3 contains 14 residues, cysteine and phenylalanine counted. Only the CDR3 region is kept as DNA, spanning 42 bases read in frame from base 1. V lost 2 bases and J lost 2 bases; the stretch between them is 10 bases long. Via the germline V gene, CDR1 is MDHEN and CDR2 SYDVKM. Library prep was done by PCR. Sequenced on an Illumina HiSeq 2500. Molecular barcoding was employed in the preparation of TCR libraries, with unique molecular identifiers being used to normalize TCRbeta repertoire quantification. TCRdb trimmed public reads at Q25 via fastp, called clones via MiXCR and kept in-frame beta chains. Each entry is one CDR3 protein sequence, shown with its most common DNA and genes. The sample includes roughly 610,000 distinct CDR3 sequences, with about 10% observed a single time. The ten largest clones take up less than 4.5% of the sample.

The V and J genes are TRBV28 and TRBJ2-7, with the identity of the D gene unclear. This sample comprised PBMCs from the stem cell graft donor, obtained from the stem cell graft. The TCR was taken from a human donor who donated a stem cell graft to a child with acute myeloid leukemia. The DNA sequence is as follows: TGTGCCAGCAGTTTAGGTTCGCCCCCCTACGAGCAGTACTTC. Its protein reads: CASSLGSPPYEQYF. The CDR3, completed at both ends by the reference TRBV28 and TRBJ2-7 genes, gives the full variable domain DVKVTQSSRYLVKRTGEKVFLECVQDMDHENMFWYRQDPGLGLRLIYFSYDVKMKEKGDIPEGYSVSREKKERFSLILESASTNQTSMYLCASSLGSPPYEQYFGPGTRLTVT.